The clone carrying this T cell receptor beta chain was detected only once. Its antigen is unidentified. TCRdb's table, derived via immunoSEQ multiplex PCR, lists solely in-frame clones and lacks some. The sample contains 2 million to 2.5 million clones, nearly 97% of which appear only once. The data were taken from a study of shared clonotypes between healthy human individuals. The wider study: Every donor yielded three CD4 naive, three CD4 memory, two CD8 naive and one CD8 memory plate. Findings and caveats of the study: Naive subsets tended to show greater estimated richness than memory subsets.

V shed 0 bases, J shed 7 bases, and the junction held 7 bases outside the gene matches. Germline CDR1 is SGHDT and CDR2 is YYEEEE. This CDR3 region has 15 residues. Only Caucasian adults living in Nashville, Tennessee served as donors. The chain has TRBV5-6 and TRBJ2-1; 7 positions agree with TRBD2. Sequencing was carried out using naive CD4+ T cells sorted from blood. The subset here: CD45RA+ positively selected. The receptor was isolated from a man between 18 and 35 years old in good health. The chain's CDR3 is CASSLAGTTWNEQFF. DNA of the CDR3: TGTGCCAGCAGCTTGGCCGGGACTACCTGGAATGAGCAGTTCTTC.